The rows below give T cell receptor beta chains drawn from one sample of a study of blood T cell repertoires in COVID-19. TCRdb keeps only in-frame clones here, not all; method: immunoSEQ multiplex PCR. The table lists some 190,000 clones, about four fifths of them singletons, with 3% to 3.5% in the top ten. What was sequenced was PBMCs or T cells enriched from blood (not recorded which). Source of these receptors: a woman younger than 45 who had been exposed to COVID-19. Each CDR3 is given with its conserved first and last residue. D genes are given only for firm matches. Expanded clones get a size class; other rows say once, few or many, or leave the size out.

cdr3_aa	cdr3_nt	d_call	v_call	clone_size	j_call
CASSQGMELFF	TGTGCCAGCTCACAGGGGATGGAACTGTTTTTT	NA	TRBV18	NA	TRBJ1-4
CASSGTGANQPQHF	TGTGCCAGCTCTGGGACAGGGGCCAATCAGCCCCAGCATTTT	TRBD1	TRBV27	NA	TRBJ1-5
CASSLVTGNQPQHF	TGTGCCAGCAGCTTGGTGACAGGGAATCAGCCCCAGCATTTT	TRBD1	TRBV5-5	once	TRBJ1-5
CASRMDREAFF	TGCGCCAGCAGAATGGACAGGGAAGCTTTCTTT	TRBD1	TRBV5-1	NA	TRBJ1-1
CATSREDRGNSPLHF	TGTGCCACCAGCAGAGAAGACAGGGGGAATTCACCCCTCCACTTT	TRBD1	TRBV15	NA	TRBJ1-6
CASSEAAGTAKNQPQHF	TGTGCCAGCAGTGAAGCGGCGGGGACAGCCAAAAATCAGCCCCAGCATTTT	TRBD1	TRBV2	once	TRBJ1-5
CASSMRDRRVETQYF	TGTGCCAGTAGTATGCGGGACCGGAGAGTTGAGACCCAGTACTTC	NA	TRBV19	NA	TRBJ2-5
CASSLESYSTEAFF	TGTGCCAGCAGCTTAGAAAGTTACTCCACTGAAGCTTTCTTT	NA	TRBV7-6	NA	TRBJ1-1
CASSVAAGITGGYTF	TGTGCCAGCAGCGTAGCTGCAGGTATAACAGGTGGCTACACCTTC	NA	TRBV9	NA	TRBJ1-2
CASSPQDRFSRSYEQYF	TGCGCCAGCAGCCCCCAGGACAGGTTCAGTAGGTCCTACGAGCAGTACTTC	TRBD1	TRBV4-1	NA	TRBJ2-7
CASSTDSDTTNEKLFF	TGTGCCAGTAGTACCGACAGCGACACAACTAATGAAAAACTGTTTTTT	NA	TRBV19	NA	TRBJ1-4
CASSLGSEAFF	TGTGCCAGCAGTTTAGGCAGTGAAGCTTTCTTT	NA	TRBV12-3/TRBV12-4	NA	TRBJ1-1
CASSETSLDTQYF	TGTGCCAGCAGTGAGACTAGTTTAGATACGCAGTATTTT	NA	TRBV6-1	NA	TRBJ2-3
CASSLVGGASYEQYF	TGTGCCAGCAGCTTAGTAGGCGGGGCCTCCTACGAGCAGTACTTC	NA	TRBV7-9	NA	TRBJ2-7
CASSADRGGEQYF	TGTGCCAGCAGCGCAGACAGGGGAGGCGAGCAGTACTTC	TRBD1	TRBV5-8	NA	TRBJ2-7
CASSIKGTTNEKLFF	TGTGCCAGTAGTATAAAGGGGACAACTAATGAAAAACTGTTTTTT	NA	TRBV19	NA	TRBJ1-4
CASSQSGRAFYEQYF	TGTGCCAGTAGTCAAAGCGGGCGTGCATTCTACGAGCAGTACTTC	NA	TRBV19	many	TRBJ2-7
CASSPGTAIFEGYTF	TGTGCCAGCAGCCCTGGGACAGCTATTTTTGAGGGCTACACCTTC	TRBD1	TRBV5-4	NA	TRBJ1-2
CASSSDRNNEQFF	TGTGCCAGCAGCTCGGACAGGAACAATGAGCAGTTCTTC	TRBD1	TRBV5-4	NA	TRBJ2-1
CASSLLAEAFF	TGTGCCAGCAGCTTACTCGCTGAAGCTTTCTTT	NA	TRBV11-2	NA	TRBJ1-1
CAISGDRTGNNSPLHF	TGTGCCATCAGTGGGGACCGGACAGGGAATAATTCACCCCTCCACTTT	TRBD1	TRBV10-3	NA	TRBJ1-6
CASKEGPPDTQYF	TGTGCCAGCAAGGAGGGTCCCCCGGATACGCAGTATTTT	NA	TRBV6-5	NA	TRBJ2-3
CASSRVQELSGELFF	TGCGCCAGCAGCCGAGTACAGGAGTTGTCCGGGGAGCTGTTTTTT	NA	TRBV4-3	NA	TRBJ2-2
CASSATSGGTDTQYF	TGTGCCAGCAGCGCAACTAGCGGGGGCACAGATACGCAGTATTTT	TRBD2	TRBV9	NA	TRBJ2-3
CASSPERGSERVLTF	TGTGCCAGCAGCCCCGAGAGGGGGTCCGAACGCGTCCTGACTTTC	NA	TRBV11-2	NA	TRBJ2-6
CASSSPGQGHEQYF	TGTGCCAGCAGCTCGCCGGGACAGGGACACGAGCAGTACTTC	TRBD1	TRBV7-9	NA	TRBJ2-7
CASSRWGQNSNQPQHF	TGTGCCAGCAGTAGGTGGGGACAGAATAGCAATCAGCCCCAGCATTTT	TRBD1	TRBV27	NA	TRBJ1-5
CASSRSGANTGELFF	TGTGCCAGCAGCCGCAGCGGGGCAAACACCGGGGAGCTGTTTTTT	TRBD2	TRBV9	NA	TRBJ2-2
CASSPTGETQYF	TGTGCCAGTAGTCCTACAGGGGAGACCCAGTACTTC	NA	TRBV19	NA	TRBJ2-5
CASAGDRGLFNF	TGTGCCAGCGCGGGGGACAGGGGACTTTTTAACTTC	TRBD1	TRBV3-1/TRBV3-2	NA	TRBJ2-7
CASRFQGKNSPLHF	TGTGCCAGCAGGTTCCAGGGAAAAAATTCACCCCTCCACTTT	NA	TRBV25-1	few	TRBJ1-6
CASSQRAGMNTEAFF	TGCGCCAGCAGCCAGCGGGCCGGAATGAACACTGAAGCTTTCTTT	NA	TRBV4-3	NA	TRBJ1-1
CASSQSPGIAGYTF	TGCGCCAGCAGCCAAAGTCCAGGGATCGCAGGCTACACCTTC	NA	TRBV4-1	NA	TRBJ1-2
CASSLEGQGGYTF	TGCGCCAGCAGCTTGGAGGGACAGGGTGGCTACACCTTC	TRBD1	TRBV5-1	NA	TRBJ1-2
CASSLQALYEQYF	TGCGCCAGCAGTCTACAGGCGCTATACGAGCAGTACTTC	NA	TRBV10-2	NA	TRBJ2-7
CSASIGGTEAFF	TGCAGTGCTAGTATAGGGGGCACTGAAGCTTTCTTT	NA	TRBV20-1	NA	TRBJ1-1
CASTPRGWGKDTEAFF	TGTGCCAGTACCCCCCGGGGGTGGGGAAAGGACACTGAAGCTTTCTTT	NA	TRBV19	NA	TRBJ1-1
CASRRQGLNTEAFF	TGTGCCAGCAGACGACAGGGTTTGAACACTGAAGCTTTCTTT	TRBD1	TRBV27	NA	TRBJ1-1
CASSVGGVAVDTEAFF	TGTGCCAGCAGCGTTGGGGGCGTCGCCGTGGACACTGAAGCTTTCTTT	NA	TRBV9	NA	TRBJ1-1
CASSPTSGGHGEQFF	TGTGCCAGCAGCCCGACTAGCGGGGGGCATGGTGAGCAGTTCTTC	TRBD2	TRBV7-2	NA	TRBJ2-1
CASSAFWGGDSNQPQHF	TGTGCCAGCAGCGCGTTCTGGGGGGGCGATAGCAATCAGCCCCAGCATTTT	NA	TRBV7-8	NA	TRBJ1-5
CASSVLGGEETQYF	TGTGCCAGCAGCGTACTAGGGGGGGAGGAGACCCAGTACTTC	NA	TRBV9	NA	TRBJ2-5
CASSLVLEGEQYF	TGTGCCAGCAGCTTAGTCCTGGAGGGCGAGCAGTACTTC	NA	TRBV7-9	NA	TRBJ2-7
CASSKIAGGPFDTQYF	TGTGCCAGCAGTAAGATAGCGGGGGGGCCTTTTGATACGCAGTATTTT	TRBD2	TRBV27	NA	TRBJ2-3
CASTFGGGTASYEQYF	TGTGCCAGCACCTTTGGGGGTGGGACTGCCTCCTACGAGCAGTACTTC	NA	TRBV5-4	NA	TRBJ2-7
CATSDPRGKGTDTQYF	TGTGCCACCAGTGACCCAAGGGGGAAGGGCACAGATACGCAGTATTTT	NA	TRBV24-1	NA	TRBJ2-3